This T cell receptor (beta chain) is drawn from a study of prognosis after radiotherapy for stage I lung cancer. Overall study context: The 10 to 15 male and 6 female patients were aged roughly 50 to 85, median about 70 years. The tumor was squamous cell carcinoma for roughly seven patients; for some 12, it was adenocarcinoma. Findings of the study overall: Unique TCR clones declined after stereotactic body radiation therapy, from a median roughly 10,000 to 7,000.

At both of two time points, roughly 6.4 milliliters of peripheral blood were drawn. Amplification of the TCR beta CDR3 (from genomic DNA) was done by two-round multiplex PCR. Amplification in first-round PCR relied on primers specific to each TRBV and TRBJ gene. TCRdb recomputed calls from the multiplex PCR reads with MiXCR, one row per CDR3 protein. This sample carries under 20,000 distinct CDR3 sequences, roughly 40% of them seen once, and the ten largest clones take about two fifths. This clonotype was seen repeatedly, ten times or more. What it binds is not known. The CDR3 spans 17 residues. Germline V gene data show CDR1 as SGHNT and CDR2 as YENEEA. The trim removed 5 bases at V and 8 bases at J, leaving 10 bases unmatched.

The receptor's source is a donor over 45 with non-small cell lung cancer. The chain combines TRBV11-3 with TRBJ2-1; TRBD2 agrees at 15 bases. The sequencing used PBMCs, collected before or after stereotactic body radiation therapy (not recorded which). CDR3 residues: CASSPGLAGGPGDEQFF. CDR3 bases: TGTGCCAGCAGCCCTGGACTAGCGGGAGGGCCTGGGGATGAGCAGTTCTTC. The variable domain in full, completed from reference TRBV11-3 and TRBJ2-1, reads EAGVVQSPRYKIIEKKQPVAFWCNPISGHNTLYWYLQNLGQGPELLIRYENEEAVDDSQLPKDRFSAERLKGVDSTLKIQPAELGDSAVYLCASSPGLAGGPGDEQFFGPGTRLTVL.